This entry is about one TCR beta chain. There is no known antigen for this receptor. Base qualities are missing; no much larger clone stands one base away. One collaborating source in Seattle enrolled patients while the patients were actively infected and followed the patients over time throughout the course of disease. Each collaborating institution followed its own protocols to collect whole blood in K2EDTA tubes. For TCRbeta analysis, collaborators shipped samples in one of three forms: frozen whole blood, isolated PBMCs, or DNA extracted from either of those sample types. The data were obtained in a study of blood T cell repertoires in COVID-19 (dated by TCRdb to between 2020 and 2021). Background on the whole study: Samples from collaborators originated in the United States, Italy and Spain and spanned both the acute and convalescent phases of COVID-19. The prospective study material was composed of cDNA or gDNA derived from T cells, B-cell-depleted T cells, or PBMCs. Deeply sampled blood TCRbeta repertoires from subjects exposed to, actively infected with, or recovered from COVID-19 were included in the dataset. The repertoires were released in a freely available public database meant as a resource for research on the immune response to SARS-CoV-2. Samples came from the ongoing ImmuneRACE study (first 160 participants) plus 1,254 subjects from 6 global collaborators. The sample metadata nearly always contained a de-identified subject ID, COVID-19 status, age in years and sex. HLA class I and class II types, where available, came from metadata supplied by the sample provider rather than from assay-based typing. Paper-wide results and their limitations: The quantity of clinical and demographic metadata differed by source and by participant and was supplied without curation.

CDR1 SGHRS and CDR2 YFSETQ are derived from the germline V gene. The CDR3 runs 13 amino acids, cysteine and phenylalanine included. The DNA shown is the 39-base CDR3, in frame from base 1. V sheds 2 bases and J sheds 6 bases, leaving 9 bases between their ends. TCRbeta CDR3 regions were amplified from genomic DNA by means of the immunoSEQ Assay, a bias-controlled multiplex PCR. The original methods were these. The number of nucleated cells in each sample was estimated by amplification of reference gene primers within the assay. To quantify the absolute abundance of each unique TCRbeta CDR3 rearrangement, sequence reads were collapsed and filtered. Productive Simpson clonality was computed per sample as the square root of Simpson's diversity index over productive rearrangements. TCRdb took this table from immuneACCESS and kept in-frame rearrangements with V and J called. Such tables lack part of the clones; where checked against another copy, unresolved V genes explain under half of the gap, and the rest is unexplained. V, J and clone size are those of that table, while D and trimming were read from the DNA. Present in this sample are a few hundred thousand clones, 70% to 90% of which were seen just once. 15% to 20% of the sample lies in the top ten.

This TCR came from a man aged 50 or older with COVID-19, enrolled during active disease. The chain links TRBV5-1 with TRBJ2-1; confidence is insufficient to name the D gene. The material sequenced was peripheral blood. CDR3 reads: CASSFQRINEQFF. The DNA reads TGCGCCAGCAGCTTCCAGCGCATCAATGAGCAGTTCTTC.